The text below deals with one T cell receptor (beta chain). There are a few counts of this clone. Its antigen remains undetermined. Nothing much larger sits one base from this clone, and base qualities are not available. The sample comes from a study of graft-versus-host responses after intestinal transplantation (dated by TCRdb to the early 2020s). Regarding the complete study: The transplants that recipients received were multivisceral, liver-intestinal, or isolated intestinal. Every recipient was given anti-thymocyte globulin induction, followed by roughly 3 years of maintenance tacrolimus and steroids. After intestinal transplantation, graft-versus-host and host-versus-graft alloreactive T cell clones in the graft, circulation and bone marrow were tracked using bulk TCR-beta CDR3 sequencing. Alloreactive clones were identified by sequencing pre-transplant mixed lymphocyte reaction products and comparing them with unstimulated pre-transplant donor and recipient T cells. The cohort enrolled under 25 intestinal transplant recipients including one retransplant, and a few patients lacking pretransplant specimens were excluded. A peak of at least 4% donor T cells among recipient peripheral blood mononuclear cells was the definition used for donor T cell macrochimerism. Rather than going through the commercial service, samples from three later patients were sequenced in-house on an Illumina MiSeq and processed with MiXCR.

CDR1 SGHAT and CDR2 FQNNGV were looked up in the germline V gene. From the cysteine through the phenylalanine, the CDR3 covers 14 amino acids. CDR3 DNA only is kept here, 42 bases in frame from base 1. V loses 5 bases, J loses 2 bases, and the germline ends lie 12 bases apart. Library preparation was by the immunoSEQ multiplex PCR assay. For most patients, genomic DNA was subjected to high-throughput TCR-beta CDR3 sequencing by Adaptive Biotechnologies. The source study handled its data this way. Adaptive's ImmunoSEQ software supplied the TCR sequencing data for around 17 patients, while MiXCR and VDJtools were used to process three other patients. CDR3 nucleotide sequences shared between donor and recipient were removed because their origin could not be assigned. At least 2-fold expansion over unstimulated cells and a minimum CFSE-low frequency of 0.002% (template counts) or 0.001% (read counts) were required for clones to be classified as alloreactive. Mappable clones were those detected in sequenced pre-transplant spleen, lymph node, or MLR CFSE-low populations of the donor or recipient. Cumulative frequency of alloreactive clones was calculated as a percentage of all sequences weighted by copy number. Imported from immuneACCESS, the table was reduced by TCRdb to in-frame sequences with V and J called. These copies leave out some clones; in studies compared against another copy, an unresolved V gene accounts for under half, and the cause of the remainder is not known. That table supplies the V and J calls and clone size; D and trimming were determined from the DNA. This sample is represented by tens of thousands of clones; 80% to 95% of them were singletons. The ten largest make up about 6.9% of the sample.

After transplant, bone marrow was aspirated from the posterior iliac crest or from another site chosen by the physician. The study at large found these results: Early after transplant, peak levels of circulating GvH clones were found to be associated with declines in HvG clones. In the allografts of patients with donor T cell macrochimerism, GvH to HvG T cell clonal ratios were high. GvH clones were found in recipient bone marrow, and some of the GvH clones appeared earlier in ileal mucosa or blood, which is consistent with an intestinal mucosal origin. The relatively low number and heterogeneity of intestinal transplant patients limited the conclusions.

The chain employs TRBV11-2 and TRBJ1-1; too little of a D gene remains to name it. This clonotype originated in a human patient who received an intestinal transplant, so some T cells may come from the graft donor. The sequencing here drew on bone marrow, taken approximately 700 days after intestinal transplantation. For the CDR3, the sequence is CASSGPGLNTEAFF. At the DNA level, the sequence is TGTGCCAGCAGCGGACCGGGCCTTAACACTGAAGCTTTCTTT.